This T cell receptor beta chain derives from a study of OX40 agonist ivuxolimab in advanced cancers. Overall study: Eligibility admitted prior anti-PD-1, anti-PD-L1 or anti-CTLA-4 therapy; about 40% had some. Study-level points and caveats: The study found among the lowest clonal expansion in partial responders at 0.1-3.0 mg/kg. Low normalized T-cell clonal expansion also characterized some of the nonresponders.

Autoimmune disease history or systemic immunosuppression barred patients. Germline CDR1 and CDR2: SGHRS and YFSETQ. Losses at the gene ends were 4 bases for V and 0 bases for J; bases not matched to a gene: 3. This CDR3 spans 15 amino acids. Profiled with immunoSEQ multiplex PCR; TCRdb holds only in-frame clones, not every one. Altogether approximately 56,000 clones are present, more than 75% being singletons, with the ten largest covering less than 2%. Regarding this clone: The antigen is not known.

This rearrangement joins TRBV5-1 to TRBJ2-2, with 7 bases matching TRBD1. Material: CD4+ or CD8+ T cells sorted from blood, obtained in a trial of the OX40 agonist ivuxolimab. This clonotype originated in an adult with an advanced solid tumor such as melanoma, head and neck, liver or kidney cancer. The CDR3 sequence is CASSTGTANTGELFF. Written as DNA, the CDR3 is TGCGCCAGCAGCACAGGGACAGCGAACACCGGGGAGCTGTTTTTT.